This T cell receptor (beta chain) was captured by sequencing in a study of T cell responses to AZD1222 COVID-19 vaccine. Study-wide findings and caveats: Spike-specific TCR breadth and depth grew following two AZD1222 doses. Sampling that yielded the repertoires occurred only after the peak T cell response. At baseline, seropositivity was found in only a handful of AZD1222 recipients. Females outnumbered males among donors, who were mostly white British; clonal diversity was possibly underestimated.

Of note for this clone: The antigen is unknown.

This CDR3 has 13 amino acids. CDR1 and CDR2 (germline): MDHEN, SYDVKM. Here immunoSEQ multiplex PCR was the method, and the copy in TCRdb shows in-frame clones only, minus some. The data contain some 140,000 clones, 85% of them seen just once; the ten biggest clones take up more than 7.5%. This specimen was peripheral blood, taken 28 days after the second dose of the MenACWY control vaccine. The rearrangement joins TRBV28 to TRBJ1-2, with unresolved D. This clonotype was sampled from an adult who received the MenACWY meningococcal vaccine as a control. CDR3 coding DNA: TGTGCTATAAGGTCCCCCCGGGGATATGGCTACACCTTC. Amino acids: CAIRSPRGYGYTF.